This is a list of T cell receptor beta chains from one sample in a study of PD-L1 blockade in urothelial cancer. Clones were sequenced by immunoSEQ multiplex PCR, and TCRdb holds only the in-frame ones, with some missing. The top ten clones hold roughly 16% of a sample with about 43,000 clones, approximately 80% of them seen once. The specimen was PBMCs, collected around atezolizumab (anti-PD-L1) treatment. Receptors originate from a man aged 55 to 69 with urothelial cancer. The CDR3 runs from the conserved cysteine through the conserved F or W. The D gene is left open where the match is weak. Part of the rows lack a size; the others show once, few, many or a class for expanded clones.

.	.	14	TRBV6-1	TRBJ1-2	TGTGCCAGCAGTCACGGGCAGGGCTCTCGTGGCTACACCTTC	CASSHGQGSRGYTF
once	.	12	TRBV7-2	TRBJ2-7	TGTGCCAGCAGCCATCCGGTTGGCGAGCAGTACTTC	CASSHPVGEQYF
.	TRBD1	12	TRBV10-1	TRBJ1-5	TGCGCCAGCAGTGAGGGACAGGGGCCCCAGCATTTT	CASSEGQGPQHF
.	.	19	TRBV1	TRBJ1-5	TGCACCAGCAGCCAAGTCCTCCAGGGTGCCAATAATAGCAATCAGCCCCAGCATTTT	CTSSQVLQGANNSNQPQHF
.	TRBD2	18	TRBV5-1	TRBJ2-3	TGCGCCAGCAGCTTGAATCTAGCGGGAGGTACAAGCACAGATACGCAGTATTTT	CASSLNLAGGTSTDTQYF
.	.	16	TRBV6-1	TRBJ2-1	TGTGCCAGCAGTGACCTACGGGTCCCCTCCTACAATGAGCAGTTCTTC	CASSDLRVPSYNEQFF
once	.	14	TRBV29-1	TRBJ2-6	TGCAGCGTCCCGATTGGCTCCGGGGCCAACGTCCTGACTTTC	CSVPIGSGANVLTF
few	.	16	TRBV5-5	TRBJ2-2	TGTGCCAGCAGCTTGGGTCCAGGCGTGAATACCGGGGAGCTGTTTTTT	CASSLGPGVNTGELFF
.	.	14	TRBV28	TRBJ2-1	TGTGCCAGCAGTGATCTCCTACCAAACAATGAGCAGTTCTTC	CASSDLLPNNEQFF
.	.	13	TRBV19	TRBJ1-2	TGTGCCAGTAGTATGGGGAGAGAGTATGGCTACACCTTC	CASSMGREYGYTF
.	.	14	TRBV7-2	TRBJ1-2	TGTGCCAGCAGCCCAGGCCCCGCAGGGCGAGGCTACACCTTC	CASSPGPAGRGYTF
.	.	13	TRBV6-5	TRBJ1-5	TGTGCCAGCAGAGGGGCTCCAGGTCAGCCCCAGCATTTT	CASRGAPGQPQHF
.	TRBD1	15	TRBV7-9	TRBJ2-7	TGTGCCAGCAGCTTGCAGGGACAGGCGACCTACGAGCAGTACTTC	CASSLQGQATYEQYF
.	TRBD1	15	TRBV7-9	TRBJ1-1	TGTGCCAGCAGGCCTCGACAGGGACAGAACACTGAAGCTTTCTTT	CASRPRQGQNTEAFF
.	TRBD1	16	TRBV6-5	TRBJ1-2	TGTGCCAGCAGTTCTTACTGGGACAGTACTAACTATGGCTACACCTTC	CASSSYWDSTNYGYTF
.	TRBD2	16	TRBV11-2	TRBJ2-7	TGTGCCAGCAGCTTAGATGCGGGGGGGCCGTCCTACGAGCAGTACTTC	CASSLDAGGPSYEQYF
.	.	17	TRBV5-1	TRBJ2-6	TGCGCCAGCAGCTGGGGGGGGGCCTTCTCTGGGGCCAACGTCCTGACTTTC	CASSWGGAFSGANVLTF
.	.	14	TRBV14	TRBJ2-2	TGTGCCAGCAGCCAAGTATACGGGACCGGGGAGCTGTTTTTT	CASSQVYGTGELFF
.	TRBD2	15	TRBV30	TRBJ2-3	TGTGCCTGGAGTGGGACTAGCGGATTCACAGATACGCAGTATTTT	CAWSGTSGFTDTQYF
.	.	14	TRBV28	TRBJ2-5	TGTGCCAGCACTCATCTACAGGGTGCGAAGACCCAGTACTTC	CASTHLQGAKTQYF
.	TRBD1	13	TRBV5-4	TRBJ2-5	TGTGCCAGCAGCACTGGACAGGGAGAGACCCAGTACTTC	CASSTGQGETQYF
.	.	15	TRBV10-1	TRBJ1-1	TGCGCCAGCAGTGATTCGGGTCTTAAGAACACTGAAGCTTTCTTT	CASSDSGLKNTEAFF
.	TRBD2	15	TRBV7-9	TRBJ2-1	TGTGCCAGCAGCTCCTCTAGCGGGAGCTACAATGAGCAGTTCTTC	CASSSSSGSYNEQFF
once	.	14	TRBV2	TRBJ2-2	TGTGCCAGCAGAGCAGGGGAAAACACCGGGGAGCTGTTTTTT	CASRAGENTGELFF
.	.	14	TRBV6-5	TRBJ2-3	TGTGCCAGCAGGGAGAGGGGGGGTGGAGATACGCAGTATTTT	CASRERGGGDTQYF
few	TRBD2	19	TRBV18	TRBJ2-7	TGTGCCAGCTCACCGGGGAAAGGGATTAGCGGGGGGCCCTCCTACGAGCAGTACTTC	CASSPGKGISGGPSYEQYF
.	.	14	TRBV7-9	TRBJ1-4	TGTGCCAGCAGCTTAATGGCAGGGGATGAAAAACTGTTTTTT	CASSLMAGDEKLFF
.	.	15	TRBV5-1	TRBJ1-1	TGCGCCAGCAGCTTGAATGGGGGCCCGAACACTGAAGCTTTCTTT	CASSLNGGPNTEAFF
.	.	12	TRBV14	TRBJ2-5	TGTGCCAGCAGCCCCCGCCAAGAGACCCAGTACTTC	CASSPRQETQYF
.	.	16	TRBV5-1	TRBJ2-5	TGCGCCAGCAGCTTGGTCGGCCAGGGACAACAAGAGACCCAGTACTTC	CASSLVGQGQQETQYF
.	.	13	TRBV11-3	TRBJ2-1	TGTGCCAGCAGCCCCGGTAGCGGCAATGAGCAGTTCTTC	CASSPGSGNEQFF
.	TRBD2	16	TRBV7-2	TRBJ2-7	TGTGCCAGCAGCTTATCCCCAGCGGGAGGGTTACGAGAGCAGTACTTC	CASSLSPAGGLREQYF
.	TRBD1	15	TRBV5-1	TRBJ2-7	TGCGCCAGCAGCCCCGGACAGGCGACCTACTACGAGCAGTACTTC	CASSPGQATYYEQYF
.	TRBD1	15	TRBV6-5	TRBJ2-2	TGTGCCAGCAGTCTGACAGGGACGAACACCGGGGAGCTGTTTTTT	CASSLTGTNTGELFF